A selection of T cell receptor beta chains follows, all from one sample in a study of T cells in Graves' hyperthyroidism and ophthalmopathy. TCRdb called the multiplex PCR reads again in MiXCR, with one record for every CDR3 protein. The sample includes around 580,000 distinct CDR3 sequences, 35% to 55% of them seen just once. The sequencing input was peripheral blood or thyroid tissue (not recorded which). Source of these receptors: a young woman with Graves' hyperthyroidism. CDR3s include the opening cysteine and the closing phenylalanine or tryptophan. A D gene is named only where the DNA matches it firmly. Not every row has a clone size; where given, it reads once, few, many or a size class.

D gene	V gene	clone size	CDR3 length	J gene	CDR3 protein	CDR3 DNA
NA	TRBV13	few	13	TRBJ2-2	CASSFRGTYEQFF	TGTGCCAGCAGCTTCAGAGGGACGTATGAGCAGTTTTTT
NA	TRBV29-1	NA	13	TRBJ2-7	CSVTGTVSYEQYF	TGCAGCGTGACCGGGACGGTCTCCTACGAGCAGTACTTC
NA	TRBV5-4	NA	13	TRBJ2-2	CASSFVQPGELFF	TGTGCCAGCAGCTTCGTGCAGCCCGGGGAGCTGTTTTTT
TRBD1	TRBV12-3/TRBV12-4	NA	16	TRBJ1-2	CASSPPRTGLPYGYTF	TGTGCCAGCAGTCCTCCAAGGACAGGTTTGCCCTATGGCTACACCTTC
NA	TRBV15	NA	15	TRBJ2-1	CATSRASNSYNEQFF	TGTGCCACCAGCAGAGCTAGCAACTCCTACAATGAGCAGTTCTTC
TRBD2	TRBV29-1	many	16	TRBJ2-7	CSVEDRKRGSSYEQYF	TGCAGCGTTGAAGATCGGAAGCGGGGGAGCTCCTACGAGCAGTACTTC
NA	TRBV7-9	many	15	TRBJ1-3	CASSKTPGSWNTIYF	TGTGCCAGCAGCAAAACTCCGGGATCCTGGAACACCATATATTTT
TRBD1	TRBV7-2	NA	16	TRBJ2-5	CASSKRQGARWETQYF	TGTGCCAGCAGCAAGAGACAGGGGGCGCGATGGGAGACCCAGTACTTC
NA	TRBV6-6	many	12	TRBJ2-7	CASSYGGNEQYF	TGTGCCAGCAGTTACGGGGGGAACGAGCAGTACTTC
NA	TRBV20-1	once	14	TRBJ2-5	CSAREDRGLETQYF	TGCAGTGCTAGAGAAGACAGAGGATTAGAGACCCAGTACTTC
TRBD1	TRBV20-1	NA	15	TRBJ2-7	CSASKTGVNSYEQYF	TGCAGTGCTAGTAAAACAGGGGTAAACTCCTACGAGCAGTACTTC
TRBD2	TRBV28	many	15	TRBJ2-7	CASSLTSGNRYEQYF	TGTGCCAGCAGTTTGACTAGCGGGAATCGCTACGAGCAGTACTTC
NA	TRBV11-3	many	15	TRBJ2-7	CASSLAPLLGGEQYF	TGTGCCAGCAGCTTAGCCCCCCTACTAGGGGGCGAGCAGTACTTC
NA	TRBV19	NA	12	TRBJ2-7	CASSMGGYEQYF	TGTGCCAGTAGTATGGGGGGCTACGAGCAGTACTTC
TRBD1	TRBV7-8	NA	16	TRBJ2-2	CASSRQGLSNTGELFF	TGTGCCAGCAGCAGACAGGGATTATCGAACACCGGGGAGCTGTTTTTT
TRBD2	TRBV12-5	many	13	TRBJ2-7	CASGTGLGFEQYF	TGTGCTAGTGGGACGGGACTAGGATTCGAGCAGTACTTC
TRBD2	TRBV11-3	many	16	TRBJ2-2	CASSRSGIRITGELFF	TGTGCCAGCAGCCGAAGCGGGATTCGTATCACCGGGGAGCTGTTTTTT
NA	TRBV19	many	13	TRBJ1-1	CASKGPRTAEAFF	TGTGCCAGTAAGGGCCCCAGGACCGCTGAAGCTTTCTTT
NA	TRBV11-3	many	14	TRBJ2-2	CASSRTENTGELFF	TGTGCCAGCAGCAGGACTGAGAACACCGGGGAGCTGTTTTTT
TRBD2	TRBV10-3	NA	13	TRBJ2-7	CAIGEGPDYEQYF	TGTGCCATCGGGGAGGGGCCGGACTACGAGCAGTACTTC
TRBD2	TRBV5-8	NA	14	TRBJ2-7	CASGLSGAYYEQYF	TGTGCCAGCGGATTAAGCGGGGCCTACTACGAGCAGTACTTC
NA	TRBV15	NA	11	TRBJ1-5	CATRTIQAQHF	TGTGCCACTCGGACTATTCAGGCCCAGCATTTT
NA	TRBV7-3	many	15	TRBJ2-5	CASSLNVGQQETQYF	TGTGCCAGCAGCTTAAATGTCGGCCAGCAAGAGACCCAGTACTTC
TRBD1	TRBV29-1	NA	13	TRBJ1-2	CSADTGTVERYTF	TGCAGCGCTGACACCGGGACAGTGGAGAGGTACACCTTC
NA	TRBV7-6	NA	12	TRBJ2-5	CAGREFGEAQYF	TGTGCTGGACGGGAGTTCGGGGAGGCCCAGTACTTC
TRBD2	TRBV2	many	14	TRBJ2-2	CAGKVGSGSGELFF	TGTGCCGGGAAGGTCGGGAGCGGGAGCGGGGAGCTGTTTTTT
TRBD2	TRBV25-1	NA	17	TRBJ2-7	CASSERYGTNSIHEQYF	TGTGCCAGCAGTGAACGGTATGGGACTAACTCTATCCACGAGCAGTACTTC
TRBD2	TRBV9	NA	16	TRBJ2-7	CASSANTQTSGYEQYF	TGTGCCAGCAGCGCCAATACCCAGACTAGCGGCTACGAGCAGTACTTC
TRBD1	TRBV15	many	15	TRBJ1-1	CATSRDWGQNTEALF	TGTGCCACCAGCAGAGACTGGGGACAGAACACTGAAGCTCTCTTT
NA	TRBV2	many	17	TRBJ2-6	CASTHQGPVIGANVLTF	TGTGCCAGCACCCACCAGGGCCCGGTAATTGGGGCCAACGTCCTGACTTTC
TRBD1	TRBV12-5	many	15	TRBJ1-1	CASGSRDRVVTEAFF	TGTGCTAGTGGTTCCCGGGACAGGGTTGTCACTGAAGCTTTCTTT
NA	TRBV7-9	many	14	TRBJ2-6	CATSEGAGANVLTF	TGTGCTACTTCGGAGGGGGCTGGGGCCAACGTCCTGACTTTC
NA	TRBV27	few	14	TRBJ1-5	CASSLRGAGQPQHF	TGTGCCAGCAGTTTAAGAGGGGCTGGCCAGCCCCAGCATTTT
TRBD1	TRBV6-6	many	16	TRBJ2-5	CASSYLVDRVEETQYF	TGTGCCAGCAGTTACCTCGTCGACAGGGTCGAAGAGACCCAGTACTTC
NA	TRBV5-1	many	14	TRBJ1-1	CASSTGTGYTEAFF	TGCGCCAGCAGCACTGGGACGGGTTACACTGAAGCTTTCTTT
TRBD1	TRBV5-5	NA	15	TRBJ1-1	CACNPGQESHTEAFF	TGTGCCTGCAATCCGGGACAGGAGTCCCACACTGAAGCTTTCTTT
TRBD2	TRBV19	many	15	TRBJ2-5	CASSPLAGGPETQYF	TGTGCCAGTAGTCCCCTAGCGGGAGGGCCGGAGACCCAGTACTTC
NA	TRBV5-1	NA	15	TRBJ1-6	CASNFDGSYNSPLHF	TGCGCCAGCAATTTCGACGGGTCCTACAATTCACCCCTCCACTTT
TRBD2	TRBV18	many	14	TRBJ2-5	CASSLSSGMETQYF	TGTGCCAGCTCACTCTCTAGCGGGATGGAGACCCAGTACTTC
TRBD2	TRBV24-1	once	13	TRBJ2-4	CAHHGGVENIQYF	TGTGCCCACCATGGGGGGGTGGAAAACATTCAGTACTTC
TRBD1	TRBV11-3	many	14	TRBJ2-5	CASKWGQNQETQYF	TGTGCCAGCAAGTGGGGACAGAACCAAGAGACCCAGTACTTC
TRBD1	TRBV7-9	NA	16	TRBJ1-5	CASSSTDRDLYQPQHF	TGTGCCAGCAGCTCAACGGACAGGGATCTCTATCAGCCCCAGCATTTT
TRBD1	TRBV27	NA	16	TRBJ1-6	CASRRLVGQGRSPLHF	TGTGCCAGCAGGCGCTTGGTGGGACAGGGGAGATCACCCCTCCACTTT
TRBD1	TRBV6-2/TRBV6-3	many	13	TRBJ1-5	CASTDRVNQPQHF	TGTGCCAGCACTGACAGGGTCAATCAGCCCCAGCATTTT
NA	TRBV11-1	NA	14	TRBJ1-1	CASSLDGVLWEAFF	TGTGCCAGCAGCTTAGACGGGGTATTATGGGAAGCTTTCTTT
TRBD1	TRBV7-2	NA	15	TRBJ1-2	CASSLGDRGLGGYTF	TGTGCCAGCAGCTTGGGGGACAGGGGTTTGGGTGGCTACACCTTC
TRBD1	TRBV7-6	NA	15	TRBJ2-1	CASSRGQGAYNEQFF	TGTGCCAGCAGCCGGGGACAGGGAGCCTACAATGAGCAGTTCTTC
NA	TRBV20-1	once	15	TRBJ2-2	CSARDNFRRAGELFF	TGCAGTGCTAGAGATAACTTTCGGAGAGCCGGGGAGCTGTTTTTT
NA	TRBV7-9	NA	17	TRBJ1-3	CASSLLATGLLGNTIYF	TGTGCCAGCAGCTTGTTGGCGACCGGGCTTCTCGGAAACACCATATATTTT
TRBD1	TRBV25-1	many	14	TRBJ1-2	CASSVTGGFYGYTF	TGTGCCAGCAGTGTTACAGGGGGCTTCTATGGCTACACCTTC
TRBD2	TRBV15	NA	15	TRBJ2-3	CATSLKLAGSDTQYF	TGTGCCACCAGCCTCAAACTAGCGGGGTCAGATACGCAGTATTTT
TRBD2	TRBV20-1	NA	15	TRBJ2-5	CSARTSGRAQKTQYF	TGCAGTGCTCGGACTAGCGGGAGGGCCCAAAAGACCCAGTACTTC
NA	TRBV12-3/TRBV12-4	few	12	TRBJ1-5	CASSGRGQPQHF	TGTGCCAGCAGTGGGCGAGGGCAGCCCCAGCATTTT
TRBD1	TRBV6-1	few	13	TRBJ1-1	CASGGQGWTEAFF	TGTGCCAGTGGGGGACAGGGCTGGACTGAAGCTTTCTTT
NA	TRBV10-3	many	17	TRBJ1-2	CAISDWIRAGANYGYTF	TGTGCCATCAGTGATTGGATCAGGGCCGGAGCTAACTATGGCTACACCTTC
TRBD1	TRBV25-1	NA	12	TRBJ2-5	CASARTGETQNF	TGTGCCAGCGCCCGGACAGGGGAGACCCAGAACTTC
NA	TRBV20-1	NA	14	TRBJ1-6	CSARREVSNSPLHF	TGCAGTGCTAGGCGGGAGGTCAGCAATTCACCCCTCCACTTT